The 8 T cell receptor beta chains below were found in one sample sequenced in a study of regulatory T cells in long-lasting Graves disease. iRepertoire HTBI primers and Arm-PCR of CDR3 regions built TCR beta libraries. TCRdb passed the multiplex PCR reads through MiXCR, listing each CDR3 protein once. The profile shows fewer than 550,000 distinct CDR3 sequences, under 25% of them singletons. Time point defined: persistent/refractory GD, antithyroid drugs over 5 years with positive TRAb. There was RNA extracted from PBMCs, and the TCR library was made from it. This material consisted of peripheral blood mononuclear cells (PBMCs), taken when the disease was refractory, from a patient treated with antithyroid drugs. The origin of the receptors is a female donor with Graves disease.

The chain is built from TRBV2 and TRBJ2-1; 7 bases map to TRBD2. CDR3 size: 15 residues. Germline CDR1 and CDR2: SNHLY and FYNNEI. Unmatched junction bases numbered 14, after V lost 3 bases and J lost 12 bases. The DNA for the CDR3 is TGTGCCAGCAGTGAGATAGCGGGCTCCCCGGTGGGGCAGTTCTTC. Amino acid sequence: CASSEIAGSPVGQFF.

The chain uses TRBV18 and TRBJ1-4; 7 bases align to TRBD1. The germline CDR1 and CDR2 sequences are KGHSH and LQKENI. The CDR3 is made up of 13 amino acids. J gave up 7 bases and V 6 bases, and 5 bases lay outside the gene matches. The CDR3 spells CASSRGQTEKLFF. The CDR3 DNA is TGTGCCAGCTCCCGGGGACAGACTGAAAAACTGTTTTTT.

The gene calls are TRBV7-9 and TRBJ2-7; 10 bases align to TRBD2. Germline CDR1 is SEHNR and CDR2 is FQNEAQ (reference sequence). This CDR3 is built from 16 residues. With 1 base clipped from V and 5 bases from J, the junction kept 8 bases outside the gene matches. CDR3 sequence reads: CASSLEASGSAHEQYF. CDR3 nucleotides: TGTGCCAGCAGCTTAGAGGCTAGCGGGAGTGCTCACGAGCAGTACTTC.

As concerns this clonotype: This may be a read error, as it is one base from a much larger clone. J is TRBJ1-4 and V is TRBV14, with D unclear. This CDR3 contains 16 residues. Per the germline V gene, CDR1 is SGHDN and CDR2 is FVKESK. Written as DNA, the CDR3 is TGTGCCAGCAGCCAAGGCCACAGTGCCATATCGAAAAGACTGTCTTTT. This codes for CASSQGHSAISKRLSF.

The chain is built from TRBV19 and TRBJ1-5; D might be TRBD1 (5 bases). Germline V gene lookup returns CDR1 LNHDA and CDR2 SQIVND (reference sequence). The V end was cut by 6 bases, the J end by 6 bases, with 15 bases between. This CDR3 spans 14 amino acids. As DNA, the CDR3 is TGTGCCAGTAGCCCCCCGACAGTCTCTCAGCCCCAGCATTTT. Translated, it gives CASSPPTVSQPQHF.

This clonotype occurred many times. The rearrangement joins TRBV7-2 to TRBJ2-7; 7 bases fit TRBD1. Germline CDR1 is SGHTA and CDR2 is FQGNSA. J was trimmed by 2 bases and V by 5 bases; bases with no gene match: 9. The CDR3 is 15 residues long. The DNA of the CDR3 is TGTGCCAGCAGCCTTCGACAGGGTACCCCCTACGAGCAGTACTTC. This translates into CASSLRQGTPYEQYF.

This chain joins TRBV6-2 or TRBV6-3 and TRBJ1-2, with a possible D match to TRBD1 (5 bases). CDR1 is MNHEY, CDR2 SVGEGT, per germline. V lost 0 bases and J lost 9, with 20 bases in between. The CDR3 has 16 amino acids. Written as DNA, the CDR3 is TGTGCCAGCAGTTACTCGGGACGGCAACCCTTCTCCCGCTACACCTTC. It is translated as CASSYSGRQPFSRYTF.

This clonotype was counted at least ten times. CDR3 in DNA: TGCGCCAGCAGCTTCCAAGGGGCCACTGAAGCTTTCTTT. This sequence encodes CASSFQGATEAFF. The rearrangement uses TRBV5-1 and TRBJ1-1, with D possibly being TRBD1 (5 bases). Germline CDR1 is SGHRS and CDR2 is YFSETQ. The V end was cut by 2 bases, the J end by 4 bases, with 9 bases between. The CDR3 contains 13 residues.